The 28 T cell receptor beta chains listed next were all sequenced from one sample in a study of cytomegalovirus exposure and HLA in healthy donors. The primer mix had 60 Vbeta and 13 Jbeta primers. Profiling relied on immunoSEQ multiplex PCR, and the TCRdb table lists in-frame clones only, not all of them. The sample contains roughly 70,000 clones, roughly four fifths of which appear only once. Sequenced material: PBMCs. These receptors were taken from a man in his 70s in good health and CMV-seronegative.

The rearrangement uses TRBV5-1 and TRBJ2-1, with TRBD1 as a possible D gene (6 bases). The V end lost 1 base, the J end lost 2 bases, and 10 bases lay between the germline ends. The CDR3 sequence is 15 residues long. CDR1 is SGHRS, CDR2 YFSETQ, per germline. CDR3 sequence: CASSLLGDTYNEQFF. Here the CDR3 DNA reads TGCGCCAGCAGCTTGCTTGGGGACACCTACAATGAGCAGTTCTTC.

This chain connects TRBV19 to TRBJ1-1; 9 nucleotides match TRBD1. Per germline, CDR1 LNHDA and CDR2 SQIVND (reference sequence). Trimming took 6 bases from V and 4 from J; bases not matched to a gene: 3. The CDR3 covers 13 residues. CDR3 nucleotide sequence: TGTGCCAGTAGGGGGACAGGGTTCACTGAAGCTTTCTTT. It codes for CASRGTGFTEAFF.

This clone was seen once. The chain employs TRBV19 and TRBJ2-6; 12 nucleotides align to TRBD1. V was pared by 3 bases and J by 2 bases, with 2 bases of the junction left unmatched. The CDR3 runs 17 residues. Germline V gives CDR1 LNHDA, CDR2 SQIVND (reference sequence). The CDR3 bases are TGTGCCAGTAGTATGGGGACAGGGGGCGCTGGGGCCAACGTCCTGACTTTC. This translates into CASSMGTGGAGANVLTF.

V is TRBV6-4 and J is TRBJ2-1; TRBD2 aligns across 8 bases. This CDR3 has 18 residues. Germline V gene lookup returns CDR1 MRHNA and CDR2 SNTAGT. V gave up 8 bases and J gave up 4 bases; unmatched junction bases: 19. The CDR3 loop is CASSIGVVRRGAYNEQFF. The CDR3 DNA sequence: TGTGCCAGCTCCATAGGGGTGGTTCGGCGGGGGGCATACAATGAGCAGTTCTTC.

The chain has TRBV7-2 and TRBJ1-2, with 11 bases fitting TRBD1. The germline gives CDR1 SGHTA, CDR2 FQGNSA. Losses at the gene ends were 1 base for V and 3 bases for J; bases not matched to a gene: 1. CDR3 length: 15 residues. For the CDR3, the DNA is TGTGCCAGCAGCTTAGGGACAGGGGGCGACTATGGCTACACCTTC. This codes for CASSLGTGGDYGYTF.

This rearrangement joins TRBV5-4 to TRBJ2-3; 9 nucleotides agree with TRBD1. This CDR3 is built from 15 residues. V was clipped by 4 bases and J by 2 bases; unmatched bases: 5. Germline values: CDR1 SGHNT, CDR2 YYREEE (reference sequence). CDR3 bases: TGTGCCAGCAGCATGGGACAGGGTTACACAGATACGCAGTATTTT. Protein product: CASSMGQGYTDTQYF.

This CDR3 is CASSLVKGGEGYTF. The CDR3 DNA sequence: TGTGCCAGCAGCTTAGTTAAAGGAGGCGAAGGCTACACCTTC. This chain links TRBV7-2 with TRBJ1-2, with D unresolved. Germline V CDR1 and CDR2: SGHTA, FQGNSA. V shed 1 base and J shed 8 bases, with 14 bases lying between them. The CDR3 has 14 amino acids.

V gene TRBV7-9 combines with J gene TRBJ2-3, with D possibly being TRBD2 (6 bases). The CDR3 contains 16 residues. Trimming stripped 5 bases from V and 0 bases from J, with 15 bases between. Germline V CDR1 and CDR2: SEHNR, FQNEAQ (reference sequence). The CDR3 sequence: CASSPQPGLSTDTQYF. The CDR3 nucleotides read TGTGCCAGCAGCCCACAACCGGGACTCAGCACAGATACGCAGTATTTT.

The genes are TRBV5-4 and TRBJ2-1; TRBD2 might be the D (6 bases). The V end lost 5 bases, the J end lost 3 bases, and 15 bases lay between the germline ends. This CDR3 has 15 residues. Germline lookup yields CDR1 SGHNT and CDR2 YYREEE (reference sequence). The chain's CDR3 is CASSSGGADYNEQFF. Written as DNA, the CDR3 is TGTGCCAGCAGTTCAGGCGGGGCGGACTACAATGAGCAGTTCTTC.

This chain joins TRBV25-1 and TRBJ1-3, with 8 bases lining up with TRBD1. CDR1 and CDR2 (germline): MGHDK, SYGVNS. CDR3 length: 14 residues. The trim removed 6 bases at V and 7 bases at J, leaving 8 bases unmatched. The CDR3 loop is CASRGMTGANTIYF. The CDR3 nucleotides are TGTGCCAGCAGGGGGATGACAGGGGCGAACACCATATATTTT.

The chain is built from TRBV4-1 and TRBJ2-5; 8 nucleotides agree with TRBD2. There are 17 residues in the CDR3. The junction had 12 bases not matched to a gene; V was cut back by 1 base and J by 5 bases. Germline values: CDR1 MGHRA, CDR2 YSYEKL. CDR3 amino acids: CASSQVFGGAGGETQYF. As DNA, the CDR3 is TGCGCCAGCAGCCAAGTGTTCGGGGGGGCTGGGGGGGAGACCCAGTACTTC.

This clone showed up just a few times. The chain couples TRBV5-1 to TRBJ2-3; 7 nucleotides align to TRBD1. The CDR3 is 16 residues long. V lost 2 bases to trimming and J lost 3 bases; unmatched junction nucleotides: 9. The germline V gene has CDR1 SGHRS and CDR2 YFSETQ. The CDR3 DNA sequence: TGCGCCAGCAGCTTAAATGGACAGGAGGAAACAGATACGCAGTATTTT. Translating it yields CASSLNGQEETDTQYF.

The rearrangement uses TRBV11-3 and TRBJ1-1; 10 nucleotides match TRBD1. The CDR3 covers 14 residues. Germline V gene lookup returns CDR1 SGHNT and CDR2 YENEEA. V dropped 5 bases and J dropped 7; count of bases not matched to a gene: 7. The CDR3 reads CASSARTGGGEAFF. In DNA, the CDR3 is TGTGCCAGCAGCGCCCGGACAGGGGGAGGTGAAGCTTTCTTT. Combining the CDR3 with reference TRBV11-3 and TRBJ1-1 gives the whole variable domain EAGVVQSPRYKIIEKKQPVAFWCNPISGHNTLYWYLQNLGQGPELLIRYENEEAVDDSQLPKDRFSAERLKGVDSTLKIQPAELGDSAVYLCASSARTGGGEAFFGQGTRLTVV.

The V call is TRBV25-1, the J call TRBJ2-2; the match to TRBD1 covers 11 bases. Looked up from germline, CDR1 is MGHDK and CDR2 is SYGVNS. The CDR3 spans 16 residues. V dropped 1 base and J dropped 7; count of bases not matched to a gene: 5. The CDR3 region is CASSEWGQGEVGELFF. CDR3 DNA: TGTGCCAGCAGTGAATGGGGACAGGGGGAGGTCGGGGAGCTGTTTTTT.

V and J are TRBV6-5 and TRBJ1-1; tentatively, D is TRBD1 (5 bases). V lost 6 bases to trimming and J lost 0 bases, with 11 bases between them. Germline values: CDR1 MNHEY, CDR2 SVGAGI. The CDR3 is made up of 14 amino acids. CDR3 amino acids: CASRPRQLNTEAFF. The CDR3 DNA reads TGTGCCAGCAGGCCGCGACAGCTGAACACTGAAGCTTTCTTT.

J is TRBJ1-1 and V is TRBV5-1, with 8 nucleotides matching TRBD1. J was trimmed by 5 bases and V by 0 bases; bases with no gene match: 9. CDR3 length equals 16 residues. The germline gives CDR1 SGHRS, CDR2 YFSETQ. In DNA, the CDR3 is TGCGCCAGCAGCTTGGCCGGAGCAGGGGGCGAAACTGAAGCTTTCTTT. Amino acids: CASSLAGAGGETEAFF.

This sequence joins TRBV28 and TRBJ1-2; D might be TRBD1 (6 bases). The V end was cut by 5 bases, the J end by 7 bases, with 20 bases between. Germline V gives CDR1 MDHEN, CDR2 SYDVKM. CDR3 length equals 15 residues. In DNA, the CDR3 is TGTGCCAGCAGTCCAACCGGGACACTTATCCGTGGCTACACCTTC. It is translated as CASSPTGTLIRGYTF.

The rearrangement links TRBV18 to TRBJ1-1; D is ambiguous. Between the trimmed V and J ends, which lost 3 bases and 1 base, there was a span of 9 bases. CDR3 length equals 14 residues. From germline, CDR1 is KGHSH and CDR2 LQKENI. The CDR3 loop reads CASSPPGKNTEAFF. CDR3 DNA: TGTGCCAGCTCACCGCCGGGGAAGAACACTGAAGCTTTCTTT.

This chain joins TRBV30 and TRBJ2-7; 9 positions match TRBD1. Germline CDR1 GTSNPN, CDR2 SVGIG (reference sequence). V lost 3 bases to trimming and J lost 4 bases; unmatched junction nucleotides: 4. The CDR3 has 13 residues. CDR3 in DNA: TGTGCCTGGAGCACGGGACAGGGATACGAGCAGTACTTC. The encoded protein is CAWSTGQGYEQYF.

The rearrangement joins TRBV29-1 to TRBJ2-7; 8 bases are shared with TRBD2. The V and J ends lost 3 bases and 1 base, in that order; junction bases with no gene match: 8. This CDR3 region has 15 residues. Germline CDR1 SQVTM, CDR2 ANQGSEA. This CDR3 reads CSVEAASGPSYEQYF. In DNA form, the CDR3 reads TGCAGCGTTGAGGCCGCTAGCGGGCCTTCCTACGAGCAGTACTTC.

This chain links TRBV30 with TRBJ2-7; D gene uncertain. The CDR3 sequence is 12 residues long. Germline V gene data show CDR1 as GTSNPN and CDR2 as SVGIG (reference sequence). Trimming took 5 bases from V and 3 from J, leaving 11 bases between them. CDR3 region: CAWHRGGYEQYF. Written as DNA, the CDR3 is TGTGCCTGGCATCGAGGTGGCTACGAGCAGTACTTC.

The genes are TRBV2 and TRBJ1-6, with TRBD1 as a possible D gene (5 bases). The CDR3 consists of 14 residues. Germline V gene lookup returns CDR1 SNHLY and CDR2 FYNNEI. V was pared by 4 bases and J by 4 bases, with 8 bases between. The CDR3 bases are TGTGCCAGCAGTGGACAGAGATATAATTCACCCCTCCACTTT. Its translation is CASSGQRYNSPLHF.

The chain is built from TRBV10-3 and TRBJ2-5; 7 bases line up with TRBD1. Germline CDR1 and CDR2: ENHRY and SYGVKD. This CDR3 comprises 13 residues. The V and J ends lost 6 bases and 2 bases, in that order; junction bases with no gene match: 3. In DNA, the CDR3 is TGTGCCATCAGCCAGGGACAGCAAGAGACCCAGTACTTC. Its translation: CAISQGQQETQYF.

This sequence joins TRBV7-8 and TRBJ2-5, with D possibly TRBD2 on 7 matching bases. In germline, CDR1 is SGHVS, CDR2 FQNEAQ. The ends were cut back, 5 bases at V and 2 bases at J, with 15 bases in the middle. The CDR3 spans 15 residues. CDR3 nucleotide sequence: TGTGCCAGCAGCCGGGGTAGGGGGGGACAAGAGACCCAGTACTTC. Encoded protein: CASSRGRGGQETQYF.

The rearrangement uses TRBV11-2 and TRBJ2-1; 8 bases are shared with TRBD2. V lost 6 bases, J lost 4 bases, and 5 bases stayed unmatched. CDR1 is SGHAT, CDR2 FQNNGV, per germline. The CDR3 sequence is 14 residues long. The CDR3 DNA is TGTGCCAGCAGTCACGGGAGGGGGTACAATGAGCAGTTCTTC. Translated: CASSHGRGYNEQFF.

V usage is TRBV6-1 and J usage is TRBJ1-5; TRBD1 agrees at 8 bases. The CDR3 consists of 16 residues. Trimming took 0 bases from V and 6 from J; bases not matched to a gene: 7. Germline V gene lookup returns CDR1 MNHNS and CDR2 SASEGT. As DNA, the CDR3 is TGTGCCAGCAGTGAAGCGCTCGCAGGGGGCGGTCAGCCCCAGCATTTT. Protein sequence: CASSEALAGGGQPQHF.

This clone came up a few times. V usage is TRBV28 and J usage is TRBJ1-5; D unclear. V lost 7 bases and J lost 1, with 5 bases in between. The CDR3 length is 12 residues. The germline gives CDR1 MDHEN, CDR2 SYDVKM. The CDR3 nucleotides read TGTGCCAGCACAGTAAGCAATCAGCCCCAGCATTTT. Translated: CASTVSNQPQHF. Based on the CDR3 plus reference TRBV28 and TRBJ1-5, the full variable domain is DVKVTQSSRYLVKRTGEKVFLECVQDMDHENMFWYRQDPGLGLRLIYFSYDVKMKEKGDIPEGYSVSREKKERFSLILESASTNQTSMYLCASTVSNQPQHFGDGTRLSIL.

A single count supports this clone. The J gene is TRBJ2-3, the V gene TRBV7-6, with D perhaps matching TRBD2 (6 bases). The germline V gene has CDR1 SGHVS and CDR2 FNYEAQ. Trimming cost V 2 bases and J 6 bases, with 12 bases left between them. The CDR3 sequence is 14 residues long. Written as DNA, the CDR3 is TGTGCCAGCAGCTTAAGGGACTTCGGGGATACGCAGTATTTT. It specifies CASSLRDFGDTQYF.